The 23 T cell receptor beta chains below come from one sample, sequenced in a study of identical twins. One entry per CDR3 protein, called by TCRdb with MiXCR from the 5' RACE reads. The sample contains 750,000 to 950,000 distinct CDR3 sequences, around an eighth of which appear only once. These data were also filed under a second study, of yellow fever vaccine responses in identical twins.

The sequenced sample consisted of PBMCs. The receptors derive from a woman aged 18-30 years in good health.

The V and J genes are TRBV20-1 and TRBJ2-4; D is undetermined. Germline values: CDR1 DFQATT, CDR2 SNEGSKA (reference sequence). This CDR3 comprises 12 residues. V was clipped by 6 bases and J by 10 bases, with 16 bases between them. Written as DNA, the CDR3 is TGCAGTGCCCCCGACCCTAGTGGTATTCAGTACTTC. It is translated as CSAPDPSGIQYF.

With respect to this clonotype: One junction end disagrees with the germline gene, perhaps due to a read error. The gene calls are TRBV29-1 and TRBJ2-3; 15 bases map to TRBD2. This CDR3 is 11 amino acids long. The germline CDR1 and CDR2 sequences are SQVTM and ANQGSEA. The CDR3 reads CSVDPGTSGGF. CDR3 nucleotides: TGCAGCGTTGATCCGGGGACTAGCGGGGGGTTT.

The V call is TRBV6-2 or TRBV6-3, the J call TRBJ1-6; D is undetermined. Between the trimmed V and J ends, which lost 5 bases and 7 bases, there was a span of 9 bases. The germline gives CDR1 MNHEY, CDR2 SVGEGT. CDR3 size: 13 residues. CDR3 DNA: TGTGCCAGCAGTGTGACTGAAAATTCACCCCTCCACTTT. It translates to CASSVTENSPLHF.

On this clonotype: The junction departs from the called germline gene at one end, perhaps through a read error. V is TRBV5-5 and J is TRBJ2-1; weak D call: TRBD2 (5 bases). CDR3 size: 13 residues. CDR1 and CDR2 from the germline V gene are SGHKS and YYEKEE (reference sequence). DNA of the CDR3: TGTGCCAGGAGCTATGGACTGTACAATGAGCAGTTCTTC. Translation: CARSYGLYNEQFF.

This clonotype was detected ten times or more. J is TRBJ2-4 and V is TRBV5-1; 10 nucleotides line up with TRBD2. Per germline, CDR1 SGHRS and CDR2 YFSETQ. J was trimmed by 5 bases and V by 3 bases; bases with no gene match: 5. The CDR3 runs 15 residues. In DNA form, the CDR3 reads TGCGCCAGCAGCTCAATCGGACTAGCGGAAAACATTCAGTACTTC. Its translation is CASSSIGLAENIQYF.

This clonotype was counted a few times. This chain links TRBV6-1 with TRBJ2-3; perhaps D is TRBD1 or TRBD2 (5 bases each). Trimming took off 6 bases at V and 2 bases at J, with 15 bases between the two ends. The CDR3 spans 15 residues. Germline V gives CDR1 MNHNS, CDR2 SASEGT. The CDR3 DNA sequence: TGTGCCAGCAGCCCCCTTACGGGGCCCACAGATACGCAGTATTTT. Its translation: CASSPLTGPTDTQYF.

The chain joins TRBV7-9 to TRBJ2-6; D gene unclear. The ends were cut back, 1 base at V and 4 bases at J, with 8 bases in the middle. The CDR3 is 15 amino acids. Per the germline V gene, CDR1 is SEHNR and CDR2 is FQNEAQ (reference sequence). CDR3 region: CASSLGSVGANVLTF. The CDR3 DNA sequence: TGTGCCAGCAGCTTAGGATCCGTGGGGGCCAACGTCCTGACTTTC.

This clonotype was counted only a few times. The gene calls are TRBV12-3 or TRBV12-4 and TRBJ2-2; D may be TRBD1 (6 bases). The CDR3 runs to 20 residues. With 7 bases removed from V and 2 bases from J, the gap between germline ends came to 29 bases. In nucleotides, the CDR3 is TGTGCCAGCATCCCCGGATGGGGGCGATTTCAAGGAAATAACACCGGGGAGCTGTTTTTT. Its protein product is CASIPGWGRFQGNNTGELFF.

The V gene is TRBV20-1, the J gene TRBJ2-7, with 10 bases lining up with TRBD1. The V and J ends lost 5 bases and 1 base, in that order; junction bases with no gene match: 8. The V gene's germline CDR1 is DFQATT and CDR2 SNEGSKA (reference sequence). CDR3 length equals 15 residues. This CDR3 is CSARLTGGRSYEQYF. CDR3 nucleotide sequence: TGCAGTGCTCGACTGACAGGGGGCAGATCCTACGAGCAGTACTTC.

In this sample, this clonotype turned up many times. This sequence joins TRBV7-9 and TRBJ2-7; weak D call: TRBD1 (6 bases). Trimming shortened V by 5 bases and J by 0 bases, and 14 bases separated the two germline ends. The CDR3 loop spans 15 amino acids. Germline V CDR1 and CDR2: SEHNR, FQNEAQ (reference sequence). CDR3 DNA: TGTGCCAGCAGCCGACAGGCCCCTAGCTCCTACGAGCAGTACTTC. It specifies CASSRQAPSSYEQYF.

The chain joins TRBV29-1 to TRBJ2-1; unclear D gene. The V gene lost 7 bases and the J gene lost 8 bases, with 18 bases spanning the gap. The CDR3 has 13 residues. Germline V CDR1 and CDR2: SQVTM, ANQGSEA. The CDR3 spells CSAPHQASYEQFF. CDR3 nucleotide sequence: TGCAGCGCTCCCCACCAAGCCAGCTATGAGCAGTTCTTC.

This clonotype was observed at least ten times. The chain combines TRBV5-1 with TRBJ2-7; possibly TRBD1 or TRBD2 for D (5 bases each). This CDR3 region has 14 residues. Germline assignment: CDR1 SGHRS and CDR2 YFSETQ. The germline V and J ends were trimmed by 4 bases and 2 bases, with 13 bases remaining between them. The CDR3 sequence: CASSGTLRAYEQYF. The CDR3 region has the DNA TGCGCCAGCAGCGGGACCCTAAGAGCCTACGAGCAGTACTTC.

The V and J genes are TRBV9 and TRBJ2-7; a possible D gene is TRBD1 (6 bases). There are 14 residues in the CDR3. V lost 0 bases to trimming and J lost 6 bases, with 13 bases between them. Germline loops: CDR1 SGDLS, CDR2 YYNGEE. The DNA for the CDR3 is TGTGCCAGCAGCGTAGAGGGGGACATGGGCGAGCAGTACTTC. As protein: CASSVEGDMGEQYF. Variable domain in full (rest from reference TRBV9 and TRBJ2-7): DSGVTQTPKHLITATGQRVTLRCSPRSGDLSVYWYQQSLDQGLQFLIQYYNGEERAKGNILERFSAQQFPDLHSELNLSSLELGDSALYFCASSVEGDMGEQYFGPGTRLTVT.

This clonotype occurred a few times. The chain combines TRBV19 with TRBJ2-2; D gene uncertain. The CDR3 spans 11 residues. V shed 10 bases and J shed 9 bases, with 12 bases lying between them. In germline, CDR1 is LNHDA, CDR2 SQIVND (reference sequence). For the CDR3, the DNA is TGTGCCACCAGAAATGGGAGGGAGCTGTTTTTT. It is translated as CATRNGRELFF.

This clonotype was recorded a few times. The V gene is TRBV6-5, the J gene TRBJ2-5, with TRBD2 identical over 7 bases. V lost 4 bases, J lost 5 bases, and 13 bases stayed unmatched. CDR1 and CDR2 from the germline V gene are MNHEY and SVGAGI. This CDR3 is 16 amino acids long. As DNA, the CDR3 is TGTGCCAGCAGTTTGTCTAGCGGTCCGATGGGGGAGACCCAGTACTTC. Translation gives CASSLSSGPMGETQYF.

Here the CDR3 reads CASSQSMTGPYEQYV. CDR3 in DNA: TGCGCCAGCAGTCAAAGTATGACAGGCCCCTACGAGCAGTACGTC. The chain is built from TRBV23-1 and TRBJ2-7; a weak D match, TRBD1 (6 bases). TRBV23-1 is placed among ORFs of uncertain function. The CDR3 contains 15 residues. V was cut by 2 bases and J by 2 bases, with 13 bases left in between.

In its sample, this clonotype was seen a few times. The chain joins TRBV2 to TRBJ2-3, with 8 bases that match TRBD1. The CDR3 runs 14 residues. Germline V gives CDR1 SNHLY, CDR2 FYNNEI. V dropped 8 bases and J dropped 3; count of bases not matched to a gene: 7. The CDR3 sequence: CASDMTGATDTQYF. The CDR3 region has the DNA TGTGCCAGCGATATGACAGGGGCTACAGATACGCAGTATTTT.

The chain recombines TRBV12-3 or TRBV12-4 with TRBJ2-1, with TRBD2 matching 13 bases. The CDR3 contains 20 residues. J was trimmed by 0 bases and V by 4 bases; bases with no gene match: 12. CDR3 in DNA: TGTGCCAGCAGTTCCTCCCTGGGACTAGCGGGGCCTAGCTCCTACAATGAGCAGTTCTTC. This encodes CASSSSLGLAGPSSYNEQFF.

This clonotype was found many times. This CDR3 reads CASRYGRNSPLHF. In DNA form, the CDR3 reads TGTGCCAGCAGGTACGGACGGAATTCACCCCTCCACTTT. V and J are TRBV25-1 and TRBJ1-6, with D hard to call. Per germline, CDR1 MGHDK and CDR2 SYGVNS. The CDR3 has 13 amino acids. The V end lost 6 bases, the J end lost 7 bases, and 10 bases lay between the germline ends. Full variable domain (missing parts from reference TRBV25-1 and TRBJ1-6): EADIYQTPRYLVIGTGKKITLECSQTMGHDKMYWYQQDPGMELHLIHYSYGVNSTEKGDLSSESTVSRIRTEHFPLTLESARPSHTSQYLCASRYGRNSPLHFGNGTRLTVT.

The J gene is TRBJ1-1, the V gene TRBV5-5; D not resolved. CDR1 SGHKS and CDR2 YYEKEE come from the germline V gene (reference sequence). V was cut by 9 bases and J by 1 base, with 7 bases left in between. The CDR3 spans 11 residues. CDR3 residues: CATKRNTEAFF. CDR3 in DNA: TGTGCCACGAAAAGGAACACTGAAGCTTTCTTT.

In its sample, this clonotype was seen a few times. This rearrangement joins TRBV27 to TRBJ2-1; 9 bases are shared with TRBD1. The germline CDR1 and CDR2 sequences are MNHEY and SMNVEV (reference sequence). The CDR3 sequence is 15 residues long. The trim removed 1 base at V and 4 bases at J, leaving 2 bases unmatched. This CDR3 is CASSLFGQGYNEQFF. CDR3 in DNA: TGTGCCAGCAGTTTATTTGGACAGGGGTACAATGAGCAGTTCTTC.

V is TRBV28 and J is TRBJ2-1; the D gene could be TRBD1 or TRBD2 (6 bases each). This CDR3 has 13 amino acids. CDR1 MDHEN and CDR2 SYDVKM come from the germline V gene. The germline V and J ends were trimmed by 6 bases and 8 bases, with 14 bases remaining between them. Here the CDR3 reads CASRDGGGDEQFF. CDR3 nucleotides: TGTGCCAGCAGGGACGGAGGGGGTGATGAGCAGTTCTTC.

V usage is TRBV3-1 and J usage is TRBJ2-3, with D uncertain. The CDR3 sequence is 15 residues long. V gave up 0 bases and J gave up 2 bases, with 9 bases separating them. CDR1 is LGHDT, CDR2 YNNKEL, per germline (reference sequence). CDR3 in DNA: TGTGCCAGCAGCCAAGAGGGCCGTACCACAGATACGCAGTATTTT. Its protein is CASSQEGRTTDTQYF.